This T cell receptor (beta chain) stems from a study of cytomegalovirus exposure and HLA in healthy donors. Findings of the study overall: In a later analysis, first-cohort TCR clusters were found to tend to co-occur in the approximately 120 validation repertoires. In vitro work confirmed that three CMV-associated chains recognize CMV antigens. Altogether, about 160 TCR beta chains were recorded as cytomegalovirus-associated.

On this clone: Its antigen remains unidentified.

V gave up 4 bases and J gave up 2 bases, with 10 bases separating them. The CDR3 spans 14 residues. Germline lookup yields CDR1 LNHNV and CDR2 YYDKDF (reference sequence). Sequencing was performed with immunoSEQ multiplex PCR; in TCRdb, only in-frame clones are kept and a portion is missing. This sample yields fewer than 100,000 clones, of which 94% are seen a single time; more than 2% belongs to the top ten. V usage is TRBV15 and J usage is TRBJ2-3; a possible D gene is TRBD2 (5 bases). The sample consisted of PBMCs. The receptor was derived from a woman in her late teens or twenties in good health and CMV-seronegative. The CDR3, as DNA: TGTGCCACCAGCACAGGAGGATACACAGATACGCAGTATTTT. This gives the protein CATSTGGYTDTQYF.